This TCR beta chain came from a study of identical twins. Overall study findings and caveats: Weaker excess twin sharing was observed in beta out-of-frame sequences. High-abundance cord blood beta clonotypes had fewer insertions; memory repertoires showed none.

This clonotype has more than one count but fewer than ten. What it recognizes is unknown. Donors were all healthy Caucasians. This CDR3 region has 15 residues. Between the trimmed V and J ends, which lost 8 bases and 0 bases, there was a span of 14 bases. One entry per CDR3 protein results from TCRdb running MiXCR on the 5' RACE reads. The table records approximately 280,000 distinct CDR3 sequences, about 8.3% of them present only once. These data were likewise used in another study, on yellow fever vaccine responses in identical twins.

Source material: memory (CD45RO+) T cells sorted from blood. The clonotype was recovered from a woman between 18 and 30 years old in good health. J is TRBJ1-5 and V is TRBV12-3 or TRBV12-4, with a weak D call TRBD1 (6 bases). The CDR3 region has the DNA TGTGCCAGCCGTCCGACAGGCAATAGCAATCAGCCCCAGCATTTT. It yields the protein CASRPTGNSNQPQHF.